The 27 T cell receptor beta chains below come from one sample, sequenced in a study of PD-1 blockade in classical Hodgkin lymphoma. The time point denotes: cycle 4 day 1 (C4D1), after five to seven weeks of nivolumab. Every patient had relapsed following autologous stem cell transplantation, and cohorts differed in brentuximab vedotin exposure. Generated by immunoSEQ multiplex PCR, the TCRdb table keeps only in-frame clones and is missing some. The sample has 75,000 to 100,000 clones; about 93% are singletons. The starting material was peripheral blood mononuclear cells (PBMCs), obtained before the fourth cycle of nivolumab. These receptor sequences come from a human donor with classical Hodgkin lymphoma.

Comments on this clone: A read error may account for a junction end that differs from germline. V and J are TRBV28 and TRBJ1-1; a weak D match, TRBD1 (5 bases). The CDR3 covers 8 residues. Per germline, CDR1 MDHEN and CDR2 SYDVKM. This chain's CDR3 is CASSWGDF. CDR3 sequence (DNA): TGTGCCAGCAGTTGGGGGGACTTT.

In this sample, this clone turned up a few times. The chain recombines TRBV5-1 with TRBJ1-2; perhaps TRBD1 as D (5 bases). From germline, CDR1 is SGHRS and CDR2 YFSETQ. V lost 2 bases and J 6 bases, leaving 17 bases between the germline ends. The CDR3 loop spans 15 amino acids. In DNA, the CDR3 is TGCGCCAGCAGCTTAGGGGCAGACATCGGCGATGGCTACACCTTC. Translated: CASSLGADIGDGYTF.

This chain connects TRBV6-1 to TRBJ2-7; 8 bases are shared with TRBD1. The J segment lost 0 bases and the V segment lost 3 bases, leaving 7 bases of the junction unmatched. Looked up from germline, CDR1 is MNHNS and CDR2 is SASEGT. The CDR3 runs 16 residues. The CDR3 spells CASSEAPGQVSYEQYF. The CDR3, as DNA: TGTGCCAGCAGTGAGGCTCCGGGACAGGTCTCCTACGAGCAGTACTTC.

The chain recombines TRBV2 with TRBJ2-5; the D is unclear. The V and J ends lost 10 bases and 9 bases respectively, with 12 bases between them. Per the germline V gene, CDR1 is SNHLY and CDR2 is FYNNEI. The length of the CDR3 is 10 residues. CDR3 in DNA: TGTGCCACCCGCCAATTGGCCCAGTACTTC. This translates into CATRQLAQYF.

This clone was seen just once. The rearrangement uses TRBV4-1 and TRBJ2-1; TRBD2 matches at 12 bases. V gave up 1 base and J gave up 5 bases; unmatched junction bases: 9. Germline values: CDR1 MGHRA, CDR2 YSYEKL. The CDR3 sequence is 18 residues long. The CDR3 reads CASSQVFASGRAHNEQFF. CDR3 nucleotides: TGCGCCAGCAGCCAAGTTTTCGCTAGCGGGAGGGCGCACAATGAGCAGTTCTTC.

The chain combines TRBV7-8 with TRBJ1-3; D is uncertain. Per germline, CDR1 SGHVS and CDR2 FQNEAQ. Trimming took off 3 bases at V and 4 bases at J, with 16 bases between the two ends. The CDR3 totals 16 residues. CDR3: CASSFFSPIGGNTIYF. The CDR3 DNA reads TGTGCCAGCAGCTTTTTTTCACCTATCGGAGGAAACACCATATATTTT. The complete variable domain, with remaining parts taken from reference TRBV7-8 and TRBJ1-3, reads GAGVSQSPRYKVAKRGQDVALRCDPISGHVSLFWYQQALGQGPEFLTYFQNEAQLDKSGLPSDRFFAERPEGSVSTLKIQRTQQEDSAVYLCASSFFSPIGGNTIYFGEGSWLTVV.

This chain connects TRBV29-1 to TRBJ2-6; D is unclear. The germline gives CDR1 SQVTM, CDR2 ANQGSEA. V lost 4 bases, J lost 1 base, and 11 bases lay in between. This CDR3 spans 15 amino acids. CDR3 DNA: TGCAGCGTTGGGGCGGATGGGTCTGGGGCCAACGTCCTGACTTTC. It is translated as CSVGADGSGANVLTF.

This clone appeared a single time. This CDR3 reads CASPPEGRVSYYEQYF. For the CDR3, the DNA is TGTGCCAGCCCTCCCGAGGGGAGGGTGTCTTACTACGAGCAGTACTTC. The chain couples TRBV28 to TRBJ2-7; 7 bases align to TRBD2. This CDR3 spans 16 amino acids. CDR1 MDHEN and CDR2 SYDVKM come from the germline V gene. Trimming removed 8 bases from V and 3 bases from J; junction bases left unmatched: 16.

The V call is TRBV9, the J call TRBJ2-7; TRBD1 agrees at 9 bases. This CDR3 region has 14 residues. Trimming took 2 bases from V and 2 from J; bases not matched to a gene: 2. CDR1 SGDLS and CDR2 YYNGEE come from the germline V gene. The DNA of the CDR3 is TGTGCCAGCAGCGTTGGGACAGGGCCCTACGAGCAGTACTTC. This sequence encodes CASSVGTGPYEQYF.

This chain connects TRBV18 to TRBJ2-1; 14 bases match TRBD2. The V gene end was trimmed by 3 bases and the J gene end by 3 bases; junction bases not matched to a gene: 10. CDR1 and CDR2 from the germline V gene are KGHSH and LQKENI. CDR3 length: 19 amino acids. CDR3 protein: CASSPGTSGSRWGYNEQFF. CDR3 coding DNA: TGTGCCAGCTCACCCGGGACTAGCGGGAGCAGGTGGGGCTACAATGAGCAGTTCTTC.

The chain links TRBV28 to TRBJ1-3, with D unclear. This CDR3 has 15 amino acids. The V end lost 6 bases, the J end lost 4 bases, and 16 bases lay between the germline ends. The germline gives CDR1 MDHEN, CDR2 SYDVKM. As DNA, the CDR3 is TGTGCCAGCAGCATCGGGTGGAGGAGAGGAAACACCATATATTTT. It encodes CASSIGWRRGNTIYF.

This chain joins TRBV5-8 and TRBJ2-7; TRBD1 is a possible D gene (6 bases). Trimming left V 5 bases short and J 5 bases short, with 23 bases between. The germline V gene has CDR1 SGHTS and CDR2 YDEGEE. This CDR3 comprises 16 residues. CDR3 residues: CASRYNEGTPKDEQYF. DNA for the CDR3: TGTGCCAGCAGATATAATGAGGGGACACCCAAGGACGAGCAGTACTTC.

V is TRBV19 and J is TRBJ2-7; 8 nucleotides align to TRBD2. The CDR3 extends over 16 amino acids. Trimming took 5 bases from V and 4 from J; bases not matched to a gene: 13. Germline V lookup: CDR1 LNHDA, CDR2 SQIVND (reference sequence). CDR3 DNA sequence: TGTGCCAGTAGTCGGGCCGTTGCGGGAGGTGGGTACGAGCAGTACTTC. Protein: CASSRAVAGGGYEQYF.

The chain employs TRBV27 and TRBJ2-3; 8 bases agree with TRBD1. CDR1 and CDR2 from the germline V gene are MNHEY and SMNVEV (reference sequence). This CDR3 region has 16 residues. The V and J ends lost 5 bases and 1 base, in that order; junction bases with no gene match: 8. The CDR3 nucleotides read TGTGCCAGCAGTGCTCGACAGGGGTTGGGCACAGATACGCAGTATTTT. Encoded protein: CASSARQGLGTDTQYF.

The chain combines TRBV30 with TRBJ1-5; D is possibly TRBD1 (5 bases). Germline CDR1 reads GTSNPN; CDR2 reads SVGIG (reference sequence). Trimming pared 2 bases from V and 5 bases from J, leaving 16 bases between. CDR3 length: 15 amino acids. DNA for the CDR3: TGTGCCTGGAGTCGCCCCGACAGTCCCCATCAGCCCCAGCATTTT. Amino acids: CAWSRPDSPHQPQHF.

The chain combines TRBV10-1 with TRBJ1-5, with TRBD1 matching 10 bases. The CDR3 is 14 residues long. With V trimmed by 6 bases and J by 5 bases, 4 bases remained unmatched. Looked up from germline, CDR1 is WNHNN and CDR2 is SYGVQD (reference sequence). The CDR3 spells CASSEGTGDQPQHF. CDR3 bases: TGCGCCAGCAGCGAAGGGACAGGGGATCAGCCCCAGCATTTT.

CDR3 DNA sequence: TGCGCCAGCAGCGGGGAGACACTCCCCTACGAGCAGTACTTC. It encodes CASSGETLPYEQYF. The genes are TRBV4-1 and TRBJ2-7; D perhaps matches TRBD2 (5 bases). V was pared by 5 bases and J by 2 bases, with 13 bases between. This CDR3 has 14 amino acids. CDR1 and CDR2 (germline): MGHRA, YSYEKL.

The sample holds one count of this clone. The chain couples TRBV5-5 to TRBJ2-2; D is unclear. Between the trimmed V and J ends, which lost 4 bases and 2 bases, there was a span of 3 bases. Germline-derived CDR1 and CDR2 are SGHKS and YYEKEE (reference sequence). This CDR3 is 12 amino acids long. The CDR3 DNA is TGTGCCAGCAGCAGAAACACCGGGGAGCTGTTTTTT. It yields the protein CASSRNTGELFF.

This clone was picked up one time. The CDR3 bases are TGCAGCGCCAGAGGACAGGTACAAGAGACCCAGTACTTC. Encoded protein: CSARGQVQETQYF. The chain joins TRBV29-1 to TRBJ2-5; 7 bases are a match to TRBD1. Germline V gene lookup returns CDR1 SQVTM and CDR2 ANQGSEA. The CDR3 contains 13 residues. V lost 7 bases, J lost 2 bases, and 7 bases stayed unmatched.

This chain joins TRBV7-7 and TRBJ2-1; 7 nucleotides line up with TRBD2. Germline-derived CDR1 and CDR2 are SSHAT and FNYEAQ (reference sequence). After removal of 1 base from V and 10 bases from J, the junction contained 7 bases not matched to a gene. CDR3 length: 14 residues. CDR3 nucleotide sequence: TGTGCCAGCAGCTTAGGGAGCGGGACTGTGGAGCAGTTCTTC. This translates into CASSLGSGTVEQFF.

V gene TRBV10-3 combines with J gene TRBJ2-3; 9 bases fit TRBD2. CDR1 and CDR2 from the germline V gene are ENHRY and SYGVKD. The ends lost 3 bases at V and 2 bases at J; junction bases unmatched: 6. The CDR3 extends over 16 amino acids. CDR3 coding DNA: TGTGCCATCAGTGAATTAGCGGGAGCTGTCACAGATACGCAGTATTTT. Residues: CAISELAGAVTDTQYF.

The CDR3 loop is CASSLEAISYEQYF. The CDR3 bases are TGTGCCAGCAGCTTAGAGGCAATCTCCTACGAGCAGTACTTC. The gene calls are TRBV7-6 and TRBJ2-7; no reliable D call. V dropped 1 base and J dropped 0 bases, with 7 bases sitting between them. Germline values: CDR1 SGHVS, CDR2 FNYEAQ. The CDR3 length is 14 residues. Supplemented by reference TRBV7-6 and TRBJ2-7, the full variable domain reads GAGVSQSPRYKVTKRGQDVALRCDPISGHVSLYWYRQALGQGPEFLTYFNYEAQQDKSGLPNDRFSAERPEGSISTLTIQRTEQRDSAMYRCASSLEAISYEQYFGPGTRLTVT.

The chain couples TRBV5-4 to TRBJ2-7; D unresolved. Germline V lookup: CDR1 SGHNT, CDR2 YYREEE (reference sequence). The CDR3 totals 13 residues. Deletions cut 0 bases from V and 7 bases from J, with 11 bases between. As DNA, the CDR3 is TGTGCCAGCAGCTTGGCCTACCAGACTGAGCAGTACTTC. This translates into CASSLAYQTEQYF.

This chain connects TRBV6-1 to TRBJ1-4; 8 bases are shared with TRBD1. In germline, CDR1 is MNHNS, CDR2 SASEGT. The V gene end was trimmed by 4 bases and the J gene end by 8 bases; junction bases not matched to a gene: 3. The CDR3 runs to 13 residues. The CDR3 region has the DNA TGTGCCAGCAGTGGAGACAGGGGAGAAAAACTGTTTTTT. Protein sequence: CASSGDRGEKLFF.

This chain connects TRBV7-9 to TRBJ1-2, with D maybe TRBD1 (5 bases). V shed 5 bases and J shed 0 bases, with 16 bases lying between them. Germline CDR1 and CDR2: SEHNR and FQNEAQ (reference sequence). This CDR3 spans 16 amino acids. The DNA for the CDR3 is TGTGCCAGCAGCGCGTTCCGGGACCAAGCTAACTATGGCTACACCTTC. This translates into CASSAFRDQANYGYTF.

CDR3 nucleotide sequence: TGTGCCAGCAGCTCTCGAAGCGGGAGTGGCGGGGAGCTGTTTTTT. Protein sequence: CASSSRSGSGGELFF. The rearrangement uses TRBV9 and TRBJ2-2; 8 bases are a match to TRBD2. The CDR3 length is 15 residues. With 4 bases clipped from V and 7 bases from J, the junction kept 9 bases outside the gene matches. Germline V gives CDR1 SGDLS, CDR2 YYNGEE.

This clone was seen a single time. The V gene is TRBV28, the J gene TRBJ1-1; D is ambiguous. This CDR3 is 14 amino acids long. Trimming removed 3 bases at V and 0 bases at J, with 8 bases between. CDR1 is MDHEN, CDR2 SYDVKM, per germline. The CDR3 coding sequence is TGTGCCAGCAGTTTCTCCCGGGTGAACACTGAAGCTTTCTTT. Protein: CASSFSRVNTEAFF.